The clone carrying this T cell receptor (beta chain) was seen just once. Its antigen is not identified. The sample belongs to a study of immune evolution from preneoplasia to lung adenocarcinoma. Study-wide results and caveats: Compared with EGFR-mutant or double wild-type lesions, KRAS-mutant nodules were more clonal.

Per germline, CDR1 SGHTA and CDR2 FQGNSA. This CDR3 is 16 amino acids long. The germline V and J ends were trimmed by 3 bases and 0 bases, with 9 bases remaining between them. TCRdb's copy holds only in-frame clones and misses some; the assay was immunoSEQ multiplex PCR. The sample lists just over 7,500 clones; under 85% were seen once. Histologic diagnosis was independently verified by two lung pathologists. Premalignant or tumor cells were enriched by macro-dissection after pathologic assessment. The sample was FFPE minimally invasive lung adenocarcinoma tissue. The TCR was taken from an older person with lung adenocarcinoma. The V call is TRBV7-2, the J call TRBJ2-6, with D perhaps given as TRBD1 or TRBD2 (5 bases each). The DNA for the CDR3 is TGTGCCAGCAGCTTGGGACCAATCTCTGGGGCCAACGTCCTGACTTTC. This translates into CASSLGPISGANVLTF.